This T cell receptor (beta chain) was identified in a study of cytomegalovirus exposure and HLA in healthy donors. CDR1 and CDR2 (germline): SGHKS, YYEKEE (reference sequence). Deletions cut 4 bases from V and 2 bases from J, with 13 bases between. The CDR3 has 15 amino acids. Assay: immunoSEQ multiplex PCR; the TCRdb copy retains only in-frame clones and omits some. The sample shows 70,000 or so clones, about 95% of them seen only once. This receptor was identified in a woman aged 18-30 years in good health and CMV-seronegative. This chain links TRBV5-5 with TRBJ2-1, with D maybe TRBD1 (6 bases). The sequencing input was PBMCs. DNA of the CDR3: TGTGCCAGCAGCCCATCTGGGGGCACCTACAATGAGCAGTTCTTC. Protein: CASSPSGGTYNEQFF.